Listed here are 25 T cell receptor beta chains from one sample, sequenced in a study of blood T cell repertoires in COVID-19. Produced via immunoSEQ multiplex PCR; TCRdb's table is partial and in-frame only. The profile shows 120,000 or so clones, about 85% of them singletons. Material for sequencing was peripheral blood. Receptors originate from a man in his sixties or seventies with acute or convalescent COVID-19.

This clone has just one count. The rearrangement links TRBV11-1 to TRBJ2-5, with 10 bases matching TRBD1. The CDR3 consists of 16 residues. Trimming removed 3 bases from V and 5 bases from J; junction bases left unmatched: 9. Germline CDR1 is SGHAT and CDR2 is FQDESV (reference sequence). The CDR3 sequence: CASSFHIDRGRETQYF. The CDR3 DNA sequence: TGTGCCAGCAGCTTCCATATCGACAGGGGGCGGGAGACCCAGTACTTC.

The chain carries TRBV10-3 and TRBJ2-5, with 7 bases identical to TRBD1. Trimming cost V 2 bases and J 4 bases; bases outside gene matches: 4. CDR1 is ENHRY and CDR2 is SYGVKD in the germline V gene. CDR3 length equals 14 residues. CDR3 sequence reads: CAISEDRVGETQYF. The CDR3 DNA is TGTGCCATCAGTGAGGACAGGGTGGGAGAGACCCAGTACTTC.

This sequence joins TRBV3-1 (or the pseudogene TRBV3-2) and TRBJ2-7; TRBD1 agrees at 7 bases. The V gene's germline CDR1 is LGHDT and CDR2 YNNKEL (reference sequence). The V gene end was trimmed by 4 bases and the J gene end by 6 bases; junction bases not matched to a gene: 9. The CDR3 runs to 14 residues. The CDR3 loop is CASSLNRGTSEQYF. The CDR3 DNA is TGTGCCAGCAGCCTGAACAGGGGTACCTCCGAGCAGTACTTC.

The chain has TRBV3-1 (or the pseudogene TRBV3-2) and TRBJ1-1, with 7 bases identical to TRBD1. CDR1 is LGHDT, CDR2 YNNKEL, per germline (reference sequence). The CDR3 contains 14 residues. J lost 2 bases, V lost 3 bases, and 3 bases had no gene match. The CDR3 here is CASSQAGGNTEAFF. The CDR3 region has the DNA TGTGCCAGCAGCCAGGCAGGGGGAAACACTGAAGCTTTCTTT.

V usage is TRBV11-2 and J usage is TRBJ2-1, with D possibly being TRBD2 (5 bases). The CDR3 contains 13 residues. The V end lost 8 bases, the J end lost 3 bases, and 11 bases lay between the germline ends. Germline V gene lookup returns CDR1 SGHAT and CDR2 FQNNGV. This CDR3 reads CASGLGVYNEQFF. Here the CDR3 DNA reads TGTGCCAGCGGGCTGGGAGTCTACAATGAGCAGTTCTTC.

This clone was recorded once. The chain employs TRBV20-1 and TRBJ2-1, with TRBD2 matching 8 bases. The CDR3 spans 15 residues. Germline loops: CDR1 DFQATT, CDR2 SNEGSKA (reference sequence). The V gene end was trimmed by 3 bases and the J gene end by 9 bases; junction bases not matched to a gene: 13. The CDR3 bases are TGCAGTGCTAGTGGAGGGGGTCGGGAGGGAACTGAGCAGTTCTTC. It translates to CSASGGGREGTEQFF.

The chain recombines TRBV29-1 with TRBJ1-1, with TRBD1 as a possible D gene (5 bases). Per the germline V gene, CDR1 is SQVTM and CDR2 is ANQGSEA. Trimming stripped 3 bases from V and 7 bases from J, with 15 bases between. The CDR3 is 13 amino acids. The CDR3 region has the DNA TGCAGCGTTGACGGCGGGGGTAGCGGTGAAGCTTTCTTT. Its translation: CSVDGGGSGEAFF.

J is TRBJ1-4 and V is TRBV4-2; 8 bases line up with TRBD1. Germline CDR1 reads LGHNA; CDR2 reads YNFKEQ. V shed 3 bases, J shed 5 bases, and the junction held 5 bases outside the gene matches. The CDR3 has 15 residues. CDR3 sequence: CASSQTGVGNEKLFF. The CDR3 DNA follows: TGTGCCAGCAGCCAGACAGGGGTCGGAAATGAAAAACTGTTTTTT.

The chain has TRBV9 and TRBJ1-6; unclear D gene. Between the trimmed V and J ends, which lost 3 bases and 10 bases, there was a span of 8 bases. The germline gives CDR1 SGDLS, CDR2 YYNGEE. This CDR3 spans 12 amino acids. Here the CDR3 reads CASSGGLSPLHF. CDR3 coding DNA: TGTGCCAGCAGCGGTGGTCTATCACCCCTCCACTTT.

V and J are TRBV9 and TRBJ2-2; D gene uncertain. The germline CDR1 and CDR2 sequences are SGDLS and YYNGEE. The ends were cut back, 4 bases at V and 4 bases at J, with 11 bases in the middle. There are 14 residues in the CDR3. CDR3 loop: CASSPVGPTGELFF. DNA of the CDR3: TGTGCCAGCAGCCCGGTTGGTCCCACCGGGGAGCTGTTTTTT.

This clone was seen only a few times. The chain uses TRBV28 and TRBJ1-3; 9 bases are a match to TRBD1. Trimming removed 5 bases from V and 0 bases from J; junction bases left unmatched: 5. CDR1 is MDHEN, CDR2 SYDVKM, per germline. This CDR3 has 16 amino acids. The CDR3, as DNA: TGTGCCAGCAGTAGGGACAGGGCCATCTCTGGAAACACCATATATTTT. Translation gives CASSRDRAISGNTIYF.

The chain uses TRBV7-6 and TRBJ2-1; perhaps TRBD1 as D (6 bases). The CDR3 is 14 residues long. Germline CDR1 reads SGHVS; CDR2 reads FNYEAQ. V shed 2 bases and J shed 7 bases, with 12 bases lying between them. The CDR3: CASSLIQGSNEQFF. In DNA, the CDR3 is TGTGCCAGCAGCTTAATACAGGGTTCGAATGAGCAGTTCTTC.

This CDR3 reads CASRLSEAGIDSRNTEAFF. The CDR3 DNA is TGCGCCAGCAGACTTTCGGAGGCAGGAATCGACTCGCGGAACACTGAAGCTTTCTTT. The chain uses TRBV4-1 and TRBJ1-1, with D unclear. The CDR3 sequence is 19 residues long. The germline gives CDR1 MGHRA, CDR2 YSYEKL. Trimming stripped 6 bases from V and 1 base from J, with 27 bases between.

In DNA, the CDR3 is TGTGCCAGCAGCCCGGGACAAAGCAATCAGCCCCAGCATTTT. Protein product: CASSPGQSNQPQHF. The chain uses TRBV28 and TRBJ1-5; tentative D call: TRBD1 (6 bases). The length of the CDR3 is 14 residues. Deletions cut 6 bases from V and 1 base from J, with 10 bases between. Germline CDR1 reads MDHEN; CDR2 reads SYDVKM.

There are a few counts of this clone. This chain links TRBV19 with TRBJ1-5, with D uncertain. The V gene's germline CDR1 is LNHDA and CDR2 SQIVND (reference sequence). The CDR3 has 11 residues. The V end lost 8 bases, the J end lost 9 bases, and 11 bases lay between the germline ends. CDR3 nucleotides: TGTGCCAGTGGCCCGGAGGGGCCCCAGCATTTT. Encoded protein: CASGPEGPQHF.

This sequence joins TRBV5-4 and TRBJ1-1; 9 positions agree with TRBD1. CDR1 SGHNT and CDR2 YYREEE come from the germline V gene (reference sequence). The CDR3 is made up of 17 amino acids. The junction had 14 bases not matched to a gene; V was cut back by 3 bases and J by 5 bases. This CDR3 is CASSSAIGQGPKTEAFF. As DNA, the CDR3 is TGTGCCAGCAGCTCGGCGATAGGACAGGGGCCGAAGACTGAAGCTTTCTTT.

This chain uses TRBV5-1 with TRBJ1-6; D call uncertain. Germline-derived CDR1 and CDR2 are SGHRS and YFSETQ. CDR3 length: 14 residues. V lost 3 bases and J lost 10, with 14 bases in between. The CDR3 coding sequence is TGCGCCAGCAGCTCCAGCGAGATTAAGTCACCCCTCCACTTT. It codes for CASSSSEIKSPLHF. The whole variable domain, remainder taken from reference TRBV5-1 and TRBJ1-6, is KAGVTQTPRYLIKTRGQQVTLSCSPISGHRSVSWYQQTPGQGLQFLFEYFSETQRNKGNFPGRFSGRQFSNSRSEMNVSTLELGDSALYLCASSSSEIKSPLHFGNGTRLTVT.

The chain joins TRBV3-1 (or the pseudogene TRBV3-2) to TRBJ2-1, with 8 bases identical to TRBD2. The CDR3 is 15 residues long. V trimming: 4 bases; J trimming: 9 bases; junction bases outside the gene matches: 11. Germline values: CDR1 LGHDT, CDR2 YNNKEL (reference sequence). The CDR3 loop reads CASSPGGADRGEQFF. As DNA, the CDR3 is TGTGCCAGCAGCCCCGGGGGGGCAGATAGGGGTGAGCAGTTCTTC.

Remarks on this clone: At one of its ends the junction is not consistent with the germline gene, which may arise from a read error. The chain is built from TRBV7-9 and TRBJ2-3; D is unresolved. Germline-derived CDR1 and CDR2 are SEHNR and FQNEAQ (reference sequence). The CDR3 is made up of 15 amino acids. CDR3 protein: CASSLGTISTDTQYF. The CDR3 DNA follows: TGTGCCAGCAGCTTAGGAACCATTAGCACGGATACGCAGTATTTT.

V gene TRBV19 combines with J gene TRBJ1-5, with D possibly being TRBD1 (6 bases). Germline V gives CDR1 LNHDA, CDR2 SQIVND (reference sequence). V gave up 7 bases and J gave up 6 bases, with 13 bases separating them. CDR3 size: 13 residues. The CDR3 reads CASNRVVGQPQHF. CDR3 in DNA: TGTGCCAGTAACAGGGTTGTTGGTCAGCCCCAGCATTTT.

V and J are TRBV6-5 and TRBJ1-2; D uncertain. The CDR3 consists of 15 residues. Germline loops: CDR1 MNHEY, CDR2 SVGAGI. Trimming removed 0 bases from V and 7 bases from J, with 15 bases in between. CDR3 sequence reads: CASSYSSGLSSGYTF. CDR3 DNA: TGTGCCAGCAGTTACTCGAGTGGGCTCAGCTCTGGCTACACCTTC.

This chain links TRBV4-2 with TRBJ2-5, with 7 nucleotides matching TRBD1. Germline CDR1 and CDR2: LGHNA and YNFKEQ. The CDR3 runs 15 residues. Germline trimming cut 0 bases from V and 5 bases from J; bases unmatched to any gene: 6. The CDR3 nucleotides are TGTGCCAGCAGCCAAGATGGACAGGCCGGGGAGACCCAGTACTTC. Amino acids: CASSQDGQAGETQYF.

The V and J genes are TRBV5-8 and TRBJ2-1, with TRBD2 identical over 7 bases. The CDR3 is 14 residues long. Germline loops: CDR1 SGHTS, CDR2 YDEGEE. With V trimmed by 4 bases and J by 6 bases, 7 bases remained unmatched. In nucleotides, the CDR3 is TGTGCCAGCAGCCACCGACTAGCTTCCAATGAGCAGTTCTTC. Protein: CASSHRLASNEQFF. Full variable domain (missing parts from reference TRBV5-8 and TRBJ2-1): EAGVTQSPTHLIKTRGQQATLRCSPISGHTSVYWYQQALGLGLQFLLWYDEGEERNRGNFPPRFSGRQFPNYSSELNVNALELEDSALYLCASSHRLASNEQFFGPGTRLTVL.

This rearrangement joins TRBV6-4 to TRBJ2-3; TRBD2 aligns across 8 bases. Germline V CDR1 and CDR2: MRHNA, SNTAGT. The CDR3 length is 16 residues. With 6 bases clipped from V and 0 bases from J, the junction kept 8 bases outside the gene matches. Written as DNA, the CDR3 is TGTGCCAGCAGCCTCGGGGGGGCTGGGAGCACAGATACGCAGTATTTT. Its protein product is CASSLGGAGSTDTQYF.

This chain links TRBV7-2 with TRBJ2-7; possible D gene TRBD2, 7 bases. The V and J ends lost 1 base and 6 bases respectively, with 13 bases between them. There are 14 residues in the CDR3. Looked up from germline, CDR1 is SGHTA and CDR2 is FQGNSA. Here the CDR3 DNA reads TGTGCCAGCAGCTTAGGCCGGGGGGCACGCGAGCAGTACTTC. As protein: CASSLGRGAREQYF. The complete variable domain, with remaining parts taken from reference TRBV7-2 and TRBJ2-7, reads GAGVSQSPSNKVTEKGKDVELRCDPISGHTALYWYRQSLGQGLEFLIYFQGNSAPDKSGLPSDRFSAERTGGSVSTLTIQRTQQEDSAVYLCASSLGRGAREQYFGPGTRLTVT.